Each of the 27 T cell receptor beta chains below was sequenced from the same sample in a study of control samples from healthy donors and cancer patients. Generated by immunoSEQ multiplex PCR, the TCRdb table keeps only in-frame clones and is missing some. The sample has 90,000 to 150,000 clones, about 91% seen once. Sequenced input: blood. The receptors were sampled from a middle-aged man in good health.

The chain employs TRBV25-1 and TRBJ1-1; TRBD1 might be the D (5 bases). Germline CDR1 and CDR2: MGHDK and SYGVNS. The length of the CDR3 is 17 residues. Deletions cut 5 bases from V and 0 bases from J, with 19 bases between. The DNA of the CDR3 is TGTGCCAGCAGTCAGGGCGGTTGGGAGATCATGAACACTGAAGCTTTCTTT. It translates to CASSQGGWEIMNTEAFF.

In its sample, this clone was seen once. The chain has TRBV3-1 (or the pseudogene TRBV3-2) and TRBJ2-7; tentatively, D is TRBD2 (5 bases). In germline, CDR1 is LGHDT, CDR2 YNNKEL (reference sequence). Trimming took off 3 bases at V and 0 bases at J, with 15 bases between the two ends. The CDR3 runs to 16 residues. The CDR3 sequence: CASSQSRGTDSYEQYF. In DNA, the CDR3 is TGTGCCAGCAGCCAGTCCCGGGGAACGGACTCCTACGAGCAGTACTTC.

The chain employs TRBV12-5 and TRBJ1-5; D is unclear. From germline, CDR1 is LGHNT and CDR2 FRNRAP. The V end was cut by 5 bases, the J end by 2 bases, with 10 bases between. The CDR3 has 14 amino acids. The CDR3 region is CASGAGWGNQPQHF. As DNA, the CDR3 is TGTGCTAGTGGTGCCGGTTGGGGCAATCAGCCCCAGCATTTT.

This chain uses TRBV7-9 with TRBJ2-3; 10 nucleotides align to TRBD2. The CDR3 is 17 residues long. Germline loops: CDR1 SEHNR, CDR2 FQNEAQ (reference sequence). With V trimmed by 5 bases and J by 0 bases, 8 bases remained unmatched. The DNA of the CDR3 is TGTGCCAGCAGCCGACGACTAGCGGGCACTAGCACAGATACGCAGTATTTT. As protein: CASSRRLAGTSTDTQYF.

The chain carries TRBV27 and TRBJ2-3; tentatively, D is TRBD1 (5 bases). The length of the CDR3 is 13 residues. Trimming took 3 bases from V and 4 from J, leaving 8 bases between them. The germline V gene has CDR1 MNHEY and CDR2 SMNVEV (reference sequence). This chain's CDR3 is CASSFRVADTQYF. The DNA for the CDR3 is TGTGCCAGCAGTTTCAGGGTGGCAGATACGCAGTATTTT.

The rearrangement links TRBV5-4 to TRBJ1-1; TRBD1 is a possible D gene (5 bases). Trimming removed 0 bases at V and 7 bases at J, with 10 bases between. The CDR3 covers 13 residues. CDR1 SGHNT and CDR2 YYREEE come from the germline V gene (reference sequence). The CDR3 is CASSLDQGHEAFF. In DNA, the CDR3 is TGTGCCAGCAGCTTGGATCAGGGCCATGAAGCTTTCTTT.

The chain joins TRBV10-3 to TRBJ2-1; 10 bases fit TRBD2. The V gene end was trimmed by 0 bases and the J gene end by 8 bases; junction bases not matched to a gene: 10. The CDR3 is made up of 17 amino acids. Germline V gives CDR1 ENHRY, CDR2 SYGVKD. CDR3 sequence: CAISESDPSGGSYEQFF. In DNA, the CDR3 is TGTGCCATCAGTGAGTCGGACCCTAGCGGGGGTAGCTATGAGCAGTTCTTC.

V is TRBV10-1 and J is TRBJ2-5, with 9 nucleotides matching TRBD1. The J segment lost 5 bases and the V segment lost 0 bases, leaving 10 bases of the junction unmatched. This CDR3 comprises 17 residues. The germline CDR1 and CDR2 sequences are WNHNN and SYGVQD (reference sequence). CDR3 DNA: TGCGCCAGCAGTGAGTCTCCGGGACAGGGTAGGAAGGAGACCCAGTACTTC. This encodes CASSESPGQGRKETQYF.

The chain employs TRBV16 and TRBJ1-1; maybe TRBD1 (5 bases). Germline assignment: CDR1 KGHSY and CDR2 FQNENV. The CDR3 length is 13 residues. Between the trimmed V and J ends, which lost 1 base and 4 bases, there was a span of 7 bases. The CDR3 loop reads CASSQLGTTEAFF. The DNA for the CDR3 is TGTGCCAGCAGCCAATTAGGGACCACTGAAGCTTTCTTT.

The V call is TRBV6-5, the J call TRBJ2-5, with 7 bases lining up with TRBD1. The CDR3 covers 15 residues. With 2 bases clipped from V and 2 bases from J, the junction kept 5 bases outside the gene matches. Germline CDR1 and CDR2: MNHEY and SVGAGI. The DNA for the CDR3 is TGTGCCAGCAGTTACCCGACAGGGAGACAAGAGACCCAGTACTTC. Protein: CASSYPTGRQETQYF.

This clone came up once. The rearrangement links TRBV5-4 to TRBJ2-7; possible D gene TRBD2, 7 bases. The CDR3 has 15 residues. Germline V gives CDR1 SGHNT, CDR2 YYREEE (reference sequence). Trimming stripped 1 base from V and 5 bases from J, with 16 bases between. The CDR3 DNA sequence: TGTGCCAGCAGCTTGCGCCGGGGGGCCCAGGACGAGCAGTACTTC. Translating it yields CASSLRRGAQDEQYF.

The CDR3 is CASSRGTEAFF. The CDR3 bases are TGTGCCAGCAGCCGTGGAACTGAAGCTTTCTTT. J is TRBJ1-1 and V is TRBV5-8, with D uncertain. This CDR3 is built from 11 residues. Trimming took off 4 bases at V and 5 bases at J, with 6 bases between the two ends. Germline values: CDR1 SGHTS, CDR2 YDEGEE. The full variable domain, its missing parts supplied by reference TRBV5-8 and TRBJ1-1, is EAGVTQSPTHLIKTRGQQATLRCSPISGHTSVYWYQQALGLGLQFLLWYDEGEERNRGNFPPRFSGRQFPNYSSELNVNALELEDSALYLCASSRGTEAFFGQGTRLTVV.

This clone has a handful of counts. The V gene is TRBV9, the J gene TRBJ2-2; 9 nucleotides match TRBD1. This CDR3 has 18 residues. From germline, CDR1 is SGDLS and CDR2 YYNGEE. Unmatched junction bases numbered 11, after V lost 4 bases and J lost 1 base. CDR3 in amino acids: CASSLLPGGQGNTGELFF. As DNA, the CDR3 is TGTGCCAGCAGCCTCCTGCCGGGGGGACAGGGGAACACCGGGGAGCTGTTTTTT.

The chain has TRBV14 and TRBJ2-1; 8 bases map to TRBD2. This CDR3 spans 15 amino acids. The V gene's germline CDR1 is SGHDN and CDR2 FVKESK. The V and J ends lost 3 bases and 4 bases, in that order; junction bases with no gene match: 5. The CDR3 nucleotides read TGTGCCAGCAGCCAGACAGCGGGGGCGTACAATGAGCAGTTCTTC. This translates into CASSQTAGAYNEQFF.

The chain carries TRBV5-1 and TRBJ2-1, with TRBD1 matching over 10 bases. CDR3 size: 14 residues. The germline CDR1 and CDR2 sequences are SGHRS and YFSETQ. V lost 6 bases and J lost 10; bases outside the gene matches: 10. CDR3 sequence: CASTGTGEGREQFF. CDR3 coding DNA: TGCGCCAGCACCGGGACAGGGGAGGGTCGGGAGCAGTTCTTC.

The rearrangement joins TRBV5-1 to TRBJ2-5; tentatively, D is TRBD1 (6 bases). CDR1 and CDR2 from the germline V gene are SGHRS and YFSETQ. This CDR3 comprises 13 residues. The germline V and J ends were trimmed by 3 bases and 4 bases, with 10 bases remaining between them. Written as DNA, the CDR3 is TGCGCCAGCAGCTGGACAGCCGGAGAGACCCAGTACTTC. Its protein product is CASSWTAGETQYF.

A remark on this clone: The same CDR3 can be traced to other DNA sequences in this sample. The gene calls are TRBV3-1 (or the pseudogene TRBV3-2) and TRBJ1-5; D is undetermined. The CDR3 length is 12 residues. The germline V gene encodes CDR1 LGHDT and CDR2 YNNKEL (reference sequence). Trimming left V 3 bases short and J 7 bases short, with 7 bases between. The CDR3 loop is CASSHRGQPQHF. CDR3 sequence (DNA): TGTGCCAGCAGCCACCGGGGACAGCCCCAGCATTTT.

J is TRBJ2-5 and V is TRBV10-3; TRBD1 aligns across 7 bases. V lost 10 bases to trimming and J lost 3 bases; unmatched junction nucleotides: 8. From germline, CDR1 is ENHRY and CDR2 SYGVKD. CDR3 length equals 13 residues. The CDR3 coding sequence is TGTGCCACCCTGAGGGGGCCTAAAGAGACCCAGTACTTC. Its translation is CATLRGPKETQYF.

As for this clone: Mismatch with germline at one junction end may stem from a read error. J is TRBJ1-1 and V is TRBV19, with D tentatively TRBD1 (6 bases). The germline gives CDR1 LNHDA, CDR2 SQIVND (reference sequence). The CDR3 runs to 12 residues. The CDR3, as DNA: TGTGCCAGTAGGATAGGGGGGACTGAAGCTTTCTTT. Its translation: CASRIGGTEAFF. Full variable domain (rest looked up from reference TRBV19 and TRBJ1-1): DGGITQSPKYLFRKEGQNVTLSCEQNLNHDAMYWYRQDPGQGLRLIYYSQIVNDFQKGDIAEGYSVSREKKESFPLTVTSAQKNPTAFYLCASRIGGTEAFFGQGTRLTVV.

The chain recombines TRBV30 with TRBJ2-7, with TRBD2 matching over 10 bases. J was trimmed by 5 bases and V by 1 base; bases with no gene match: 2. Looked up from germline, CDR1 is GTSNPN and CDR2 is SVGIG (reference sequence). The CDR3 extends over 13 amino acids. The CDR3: CAWSGLAGDEQYF. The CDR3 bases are TGTGCCTGGAGTGGGCTAGCGGGGGACGAGCAGTACTTC.

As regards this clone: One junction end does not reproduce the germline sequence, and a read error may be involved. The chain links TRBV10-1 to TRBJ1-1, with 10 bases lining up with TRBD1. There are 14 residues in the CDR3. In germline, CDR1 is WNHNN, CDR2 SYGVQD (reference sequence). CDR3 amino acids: CASSESWDRGESFF. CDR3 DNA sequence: TGCGCCAGCAGCGAGTCGTGGGACAGGGGAGAATCTTTCTTT.

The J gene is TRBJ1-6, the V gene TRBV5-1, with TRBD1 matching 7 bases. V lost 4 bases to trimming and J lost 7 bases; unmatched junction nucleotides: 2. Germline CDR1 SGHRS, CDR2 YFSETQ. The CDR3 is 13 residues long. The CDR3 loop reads CASSTQGNSPLHF. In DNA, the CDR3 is TGCGCCAGCAGCACACAGGGGAATTCACCCCTCCACTTT.

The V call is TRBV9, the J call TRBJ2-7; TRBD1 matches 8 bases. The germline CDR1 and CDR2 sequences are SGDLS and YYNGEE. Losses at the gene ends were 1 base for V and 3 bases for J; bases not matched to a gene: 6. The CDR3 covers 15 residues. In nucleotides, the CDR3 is TGTGCCAGCAGCGTATCCGGGACAGGTTTCTACGAGCAGTACTTC. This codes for CASSVSGTGFYEQYF.

The CDR3 sequence: CATRDRGNTEAFF. DNA for the CDR3: TGTGCCACCAGGGACAGGGGGAACACTGAAGCTTTCTTT. This rearrangement joins TRBV24-1 to TRBJ1-1; 9 positions match TRBD1. Germline CDR1 KGHDR, CDR2 SFDVKD. This CDR3 comprises 13 residues. V was pared by 7 bases and J by 1 base, with 0 bases of the junction left unmatched.

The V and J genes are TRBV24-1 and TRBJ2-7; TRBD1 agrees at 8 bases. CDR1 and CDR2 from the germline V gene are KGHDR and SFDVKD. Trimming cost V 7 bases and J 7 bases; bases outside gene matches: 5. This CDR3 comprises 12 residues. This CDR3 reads CATRGQGREQYF. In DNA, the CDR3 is TGTGCCACCAGAGGACAGGGACGGGAGCAGTACTTC.

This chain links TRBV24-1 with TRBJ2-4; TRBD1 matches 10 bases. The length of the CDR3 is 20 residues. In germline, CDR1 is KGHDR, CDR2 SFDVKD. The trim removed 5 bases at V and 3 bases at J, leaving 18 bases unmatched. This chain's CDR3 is CATSALGGQGSVLLKNIQYF. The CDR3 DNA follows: TGTGCCACCAGTGCCTTGGGGGGACAGGGGTCTGTTCTTCTCAAAAACATTCAGTACTTC.

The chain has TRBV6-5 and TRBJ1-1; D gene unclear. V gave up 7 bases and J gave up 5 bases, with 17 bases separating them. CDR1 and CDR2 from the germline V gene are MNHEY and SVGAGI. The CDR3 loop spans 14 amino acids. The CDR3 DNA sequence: TGTGCCAGCACTAGACCGGGTTGGGAAACTGAAGCTTTCTTT. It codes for CASTRPGWETEAFF.